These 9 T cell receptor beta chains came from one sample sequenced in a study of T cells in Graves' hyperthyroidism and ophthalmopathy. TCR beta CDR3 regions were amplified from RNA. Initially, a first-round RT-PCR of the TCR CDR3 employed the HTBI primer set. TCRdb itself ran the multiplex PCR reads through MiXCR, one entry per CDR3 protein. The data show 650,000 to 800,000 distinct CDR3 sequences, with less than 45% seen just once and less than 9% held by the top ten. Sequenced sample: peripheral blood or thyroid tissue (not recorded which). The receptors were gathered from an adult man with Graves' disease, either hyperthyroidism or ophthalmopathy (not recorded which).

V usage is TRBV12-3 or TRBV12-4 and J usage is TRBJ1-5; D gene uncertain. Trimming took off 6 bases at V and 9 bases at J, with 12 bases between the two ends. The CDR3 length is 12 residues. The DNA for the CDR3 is TGTGCCAGCAGGGGAGGGCCAGGGCCCCAGCATTTT. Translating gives CASRGGPGPQHF.

CDR3 DNA sequence: TGCAGCGTTGAGTCCGGGGGTGAGACCCAGTACTTC. This gives the protein CSVESGGETQYF. The gene calls are TRBV29-1 and TRBJ2-5; tentative D call: TRBD2 (6 bases). The V gene lost 3 bases and the J gene lost 5 bases, with 10 bases spanning the gap. The germline gives CDR1 SQVTM, CDR2 ANQGSEA. The CDR3 extends over 12 amino acids.

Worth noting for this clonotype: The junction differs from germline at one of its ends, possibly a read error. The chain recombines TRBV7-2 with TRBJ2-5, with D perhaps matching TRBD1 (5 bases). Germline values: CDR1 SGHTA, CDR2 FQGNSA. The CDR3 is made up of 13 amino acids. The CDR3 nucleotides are TGCGCCAGCAGCTTTACAGACAGAAAGACCCAGTACTTC. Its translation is CASSFTDRKTQYF.

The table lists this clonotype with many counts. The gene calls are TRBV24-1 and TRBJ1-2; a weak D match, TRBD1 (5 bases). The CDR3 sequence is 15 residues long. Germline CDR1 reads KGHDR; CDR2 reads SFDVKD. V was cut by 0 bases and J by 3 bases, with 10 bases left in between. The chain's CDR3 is CATSDLPGGDYGYTF. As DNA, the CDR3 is TGTGCCACCAGTGATTTGCCGGGGGGGGACTATGGCTACACCTTC.

As DNA, the CDR3 is TGTGCTAGTGGTTTGGGTGGACAGGTGGCGGCTCAGCCCCAGCATTTT. Protein product: CASGLGGQVAAQPQHF. V is TRBV12-5 and J is TRBJ1-5; 7 positions agree with TRBD1. The CDR3 loop spans 16 amino acids. The germline V gene encodes CDR1 LGHNT and CDR2 FRNRAP. The V gene end was trimmed by 1 base and the J gene end by 6 bases; junction bases not matched to a gene: 9.

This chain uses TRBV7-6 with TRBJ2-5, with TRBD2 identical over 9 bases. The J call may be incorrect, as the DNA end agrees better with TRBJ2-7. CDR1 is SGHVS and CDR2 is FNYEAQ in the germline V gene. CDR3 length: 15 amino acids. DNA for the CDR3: TGTGCCAGCATCCCAAGCGGGGGGAGCTCCTACGAGCAGTACTTC. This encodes CASIPSGGSSYEQYF.

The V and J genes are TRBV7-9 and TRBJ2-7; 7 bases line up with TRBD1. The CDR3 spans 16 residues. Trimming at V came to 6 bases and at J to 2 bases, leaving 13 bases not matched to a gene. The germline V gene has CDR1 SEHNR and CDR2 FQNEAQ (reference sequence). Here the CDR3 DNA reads TGTGCCAGCAGTTATCTCGGGACAGCAATTCCCTACGAGCAGTACTTC. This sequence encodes CASSYLGTAIPYEQYF.

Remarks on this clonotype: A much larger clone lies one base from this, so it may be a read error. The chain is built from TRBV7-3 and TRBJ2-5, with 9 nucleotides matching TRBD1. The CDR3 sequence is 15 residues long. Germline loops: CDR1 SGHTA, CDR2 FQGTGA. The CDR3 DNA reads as TGTGCCAGCAGCTTGGGACAGGGTTGGGAAGAGGCCCAGTACTTC. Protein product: CASSLGQGWEEAQYF.

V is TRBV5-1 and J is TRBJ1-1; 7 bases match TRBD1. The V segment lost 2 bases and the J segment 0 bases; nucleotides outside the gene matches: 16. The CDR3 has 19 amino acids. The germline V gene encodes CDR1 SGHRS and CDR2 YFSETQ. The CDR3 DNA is TGCGCCAGCAGCTTCGTCCCCTGGGGACAGCAACCTATGAACACTGAAGCTTTCTTT. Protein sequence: CASSFVPWGQQPMNTEAFF.